The 15 T cell receptor beta chains presented below share a single source sample, sequenced in a study of blood T cell repertoires in COVID-19. The assay was immunoSEQ multiplex PCR, and TCRdb's table has in-frame clones only and misses some. The table lists about 130,000 clones, around nine tenths of them singletons. Input material: PBMCs or T cells enriched from blood (not recorded which). The source is a woman aged 50 to 60 who had recovered from COVID-19.

As DNA, the CDR3 is TGTGCCAGCAGCCAAGGACAGGGGCAGTCGGGCTACACCTTC. It is translated as CASSQGQGQSGYTF. The rearrangement links TRBV5-4 to TRBJ1-2; the match to TRBD1 covers 9 bases. The CDR3 runs to 14 residues. Germline V gene sequence: CDR1 SGHNT, CDR2 YYREEE (reference sequence). The V gene end was trimmed by 4 bases and the J gene end by 8 bases; junction bases not matched to a gene: 9.

This clone was counted only a few times. The chain uses TRBV6-5 and TRBJ1-6; 7 bases match TRBD1. Germline V gene lookup returns CDR1 MNHEY and CDR2 SVGAGI. V gave up 7 bases and J gave up 11 bases; unmatched junction bases: 5. This CDR3 spans 12 amino acids. Here the CDR3 DNA reads TGTGCCAGCATGACAGGGTTTCCACCCCTCCACTTT. This translates into CASMTGFPPLHF.

This rearrangement joins TRBV7-9 to TRBJ2-7; D is possibly TRBD1 (6 bases). CDR1 is SEHNR, CDR2 FQNEAQ, per germline (reference sequence). The CDR3 length is 15 residues. Trimming cost V 3 bases and J 1 base, with 13 bases left between them. CDR3 sequence (DNA): TGTGCCAGCAGCTTCGGACAGCCCGGTTCCTACGAGCAGTACTTC. This codes for CASSFGQPGSYEQYF.

The chain couples TRBV27 to TRBJ2-5; a possible D gene is TRBD1 (5 bases). Germline V gene lookup returns CDR1 MNHEY and CDR2 SMNVEV (reference sequence). The CDR3 consists of 14 residues. V lost 2 bases to trimming and J lost 2 bases, with 9 bases between them. The CDR3 spells CASSLRTPQETQYF. CDR3 nucleotide sequence: TGTGCCAGCAGTTTAAGGACACCACAAGAGACCCAGTACTTC.

The genes are TRBV5-4 and TRBJ2-5; 12 nucleotides align to TRBD2. This CDR3 comprises 15 residues. Germline V gene lookup returns CDR1 SGHNT and CDR2 YYREEE (reference sequence). Trimming at V came to 5 bases and at J to 4 bases, leaving 6 bases not matched to a gene. CDR3 coding DNA: TGTGCCAGCAGGGACGGACTAGCGGGGCCAGAGACCCAGTACTTC. Its protein product is CASRDGLAGPETQYF.

The chain has TRBV6-6 and TRBJ2-2; 7 nucleotides line up with TRBD1. Germline V gene sequence: CDR1 MNHNY, CDR2 SVGAGI (reference sequence). CDR3 length: 14 amino acids. Trimming took 6 bases from V and 8 from J; bases not matched to a gene: 9. CDR3 in DNA: TGTGCCAGCAGCTATAACAGGGGAGTAGGGGAGCTGTTTTTT. This sequence encodes CASSYNRGVGELFF.

V gene TRBV18 combines with J gene TRBJ2-2; D is possibly TRBD2 (5 bases). CDR3 size: 17 residues. Trimming pared 1 base from V and 3 bases from J, leaving 15 bases between. CDR1 and CDR2 (germline): KGHSH, LQKENI. The chain's CDR3 is CASSPRLGSRDTGELFF. The DNA of the CDR3 is TGTGCCAGCTCACCACGGCTTGGGAGCCGGGACACCGGGGAGCTGTTTTTT.

The CDR3 DNA follows: TGTGCCAGTAGTAGGGACAGTTATTTTGGCTACACCTTC. Amino acids: CASSRDSYFGYTF. This chain uses TRBV19 with TRBJ1-2; 7 nucleotides match TRBD1. Per the germline V gene, CDR1 is LNHDA and CDR2 is SQIVND (reference sequence). The CDR3 consists of 13 residues. The ends lost 4 bases at V and 7 bases at J; junction bases unmatched: 6.

The chain combines TRBV5-1 with TRBJ2-5, with D perhaps matching TRBD1 (6 bases). The CDR3 has 13 residues. The V end was cut by 4 bases, the J end by 5 bases, with 12 bases between. Per germline, CDR1 SGHRS and CDR2 YFSETQ. The CDR3 sequence is CASSRTEVETQYF. The CDR3 DNA follows: TGCGCCAGCAGCCGGACAGAGGTGGAGACCCAGTACTTC.

This clone has a handful of counts. This rearrangement joins TRBV30 to TRBJ2-7; 8 nucleotides match TRBD1. Germline V lookup: CDR1 GTSNPN, CDR2 SVGIG (reference sequence). V gave up 5 bases and J gave up 6 bases; unmatched junction bases: 9. This CDR3 is 13 amino acids long. The DNA for the CDR3 is TGTGCCTGGTCCAGGACAGGGAGAAGCGAGCAGTACTTC. This gives the protein CAWSRTGRSEQYF.

V and J are TRBV12-5 and TRBJ1-1; 8 nucleotides match TRBD1. The length of the CDR3 is 16 residues. Germline CDR1 is LGHNT and CDR2 is FRNRAP. V shed 6 bases and J 4 bases; nucleotides not matched to a gene: 13. The CDR3 nucleotides are TGTGCTAGTGGGGCCACGGACAGGGCGGGTATCACTGAAGCTTTCTTT. Encoded protein: CASGATDRAGITEAFF.

There are a few counts of this clone. The chain couples TRBV5-1 to TRBJ2-7; perhaps TRBD2 as D (5 bases). Germline assignment: CDR1 SGHRS and CDR2 YFSETQ. The germline V and J ends were trimmed by 4 bases and 0 bases, with 14 bases remaining between them. The CDR3 is 15 amino acids. CDR3 amino acids: CASSRAAGNSYEQYF. For the CDR3, the DNA is TGCGCCAGCAGCCGGGCGGCGGGTAACTCCTACGAGCAGTACTTC. Full variable domain (remainder filled in from reference TRBV5-1 and TRBJ2-7): KAGVTQTPRYLIKTRGQQVTLSCSPISGHRSVSWYQQTPGQGLQFLFEYFSETQRNKGNFPGRFSGRQFSNSRSEMNVSTLELGDSALYLCASSRAAGNSYEQYFGPGTRLTVT.

The chain couples TRBV7-2 to TRBJ1-5; 7 bases match TRBD1. The CDR3 loop spans 15 amino acids. The V segment lost 2 bases and the J segment 2 bases; nucleotides outside the gene matches: 3. Per germline, CDR1 SGHTA and CDR2 FQGNSA. In DNA, the CDR3 is TGTGCCAGCAGCTTAAAGGGGGCGGGCAATCAGCCCCAGCATTTT. This encodes CASSLKGAGNQPQHF. Supplemented by reference TRBV7-2 and TRBJ1-5, the full variable domain reads GAGVSQSPSNKVTEKGKDVELRCDPISGHTALYWYRQSLGQGLEFLIYFQGNSAPDKSGLPSDRFSAERTGGSVSTLTIQRTQQEDSAVYLCASSLKGAGNQPQHFGDGTRLSIL.

This clone was picked up one time. CDR3 sequence (DNA): TGTGCCAGCAGCCACACAGGGTCAGGGATGGACATTCAGTACTTC. Translated, it gives CASSHTGSGMDIQYF. V is TRBV7-2 and J is TRBJ2-4; TRBD1 might be the D (6 bases). The CDR3 consists of 15 residues. Germline assignment: CDR1 SGHTA and CDR2 FQGNSA. Trimming removed 5 bases from V and 8 bases from J, with 19 bases in between. The whole variable domain, remainder taken from reference TRBV7-2 and TRBJ2-4, is GAGVSQSPSNKVTEKGKDVELRCDPISGHTALYWYRQSLGQGLEFLIYFQGNSAPDKSGLPSDRFSAERTGGSVSTLTIQRTQQEDSAVYLCASSHTGSGMDIQYFGAGTRLSVL.

The sample holds one count of this clone. V and J are TRBV4-3 and TRBJ1-1; D is perhaps TRBD1 (5 bases). Germline CDR1 is LGHNA and CDR2 is YSLEER. V gave up 0 bases and J gave up 12 bases, with 14 bases separating them. The CDR3 sequence is 13 residues long. The CDR3 reads CASSQDIGAGPFF. The CDR3, as DNA: TGCGCCAGCAGCCAAGATATCGGGGCGGGACCTTTCTTT.